These 21 T cell receptor beta chains came from one sample sequenced in a study of blood T cell repertoires in COVID-19. TCRdb's table, derived via immunoSEQ multiplex PCR, lists solely in-frame clones and lacks some. Of 300,000 to 450,000 clones listed, approximately 90% are singletons. Sequencing input: PBMCs or T cells enriched from blood (not recorded which). These receptors all stem from a man younger than 35 who had recovered from COVID-19.

CDR3 sequence reads: CASSQFPGGNYEQFF. Written as DNA, the CDR3 is TGTGCCAGCAGCCAGTTTCCAGGGGGTAACTATGAGCAGTTCTTC. The V gene is TRBV14, the J gene TRBJ2-1; 7 nucleotides agree with TRBD1. CDR1 and CDR2 from the germline V gene are SGHDN and FVKESK. The CDR3 totals 15 residues. J lost 8 bases, V lost 3 bases, and 10 bases had no gene match.

A single count supports this clone. V gene TRBV19 combines with J gene TRBJ1-2; tentative D call: TRBD1 (6 bases). Germline CDR1 reads LNHDA; CDR2 reads SQIVND (reference sequence). Trimming removed 3 bases from V and 4 bases from J, with 21 bases in between. The length of the CDR3 is 17 residues. CDR3 DNA: TGTGCCAGTAGTATTTGGTCTGGGGGCCGGCCAACCTATGGCTACACCTTC. Residues: CASSIWSGGRPTYGYTF.

V usage is TRBV6-5 and J usage is TRBJ2-7; D is perhaps TRBD2 (5 bases). This CDR3 contains 11 residues. Per germline, CDR1 MNHEY and CDR2 SVGAGI. The ends were cut back, 10 bases at V and 5 bases at J, with 12 bases in the middle. The CDR3 DNA reads TGTGCCACCTTCGCCGGGAACGAGCAGTACTTC. The encoded protein is CATFAGNEQYF.

V is TRBV24-1 and J is TRBJ2-1, with TRBD1 matching over 8 bases. The germline V gene has CDR1 KGHDR and CDR2 SFDVKD. The CDR3 is 12 amino acids. V trimming: 7 bases; J trimming: 10 bases; junction bases outside the gene matches: 5. CDR3 sequence reads: CATRDREGEQFF. Written as DNA, the CDR3 is TGTGCCACCAGGGACAGGGAAGGCGAGCAGTTCTTC.

This chain links TRBV12-3 or TRBV12-4 with TRBJ1-6, with D uncertain. The CDR3 sequence is 13 residues long. Between the trimmed V and J ends, which lost 6 bases and 9 bases, there was a span of 12 bases. The CDR3 protein is CASSRPGISPLHF. CDR3 DNA: TGTGCCAGCAGCCGTCCGGGGATTTCACCCCTCCACTTT.

The chain couples TRBV5-1 to TRBJ2-3, with D perhaps matching TRBD1 (5 bases). This CDR3 contains 15 residues. V was clipped by 0 bases and J by 3 bases, with 11 bases between them. CDR1 SGHRS and CDR2 YFSETQ come from the germline V gene. The CDR3: CASSLALTVTDTQYF. The CDR3 nucleotides are TGCGCCAGCAGCTTGGCCCTGACAGTGACAGATACGCAGTATTTT. The complete variable domain, with remaining parts taken from reference TRBV5-1 and TRBJ2-3, reads KAGVTQTPRYLIKTRGQQVTLSCSPISGHRSVSWYQQTPGQGLQFLFEYFSETQRNKGNFPGRFSGRQFSNSRSEMNVSTLELGDSALYLCASSLALTVTDTQYFGPGTRLTVL.

V and J are TRBV5-1 and TRBJ2-7, with TRBD2 matching over 10 bases. CDR3 length: 19 amino acids. Germline lookup yields CDR1 SGHRS and CDR2 YFSETQ. V lost 4 bases and J lost 3; bases outside the gene matches: 19. The DNA of the CDR3 is TGCGCCAGCAGCCCGTGGGAAAGCCCGCCTAGCGGGAGTAACTACGAGCAGTACTTC. Its protein product is CASSPWESPPSGSNYEQYF. The full variable domain, its missing parts supplied by reference TRBV5-1 and TRBJ2-7, is KAGVTQTPRYLIKTRGQQVTLSCSPISGHRSVSWYQQTPGQGLQFLFEYFSETQRNKGNFPGRFSGRQFSNSRSEMNVSTLELGDSALYLCASSPWESPPSGSNYEQYFGPGTRLTVT.

The chain recombines TRBV5-8 with TRBJ2-7, with 7 bases fitting TRBD1. After removal of 5 bases from V and 3 bases from J, the junction contained 8 bases not matched to a gene. Germline values: CDR1 SGHTS, CDR2 YDEGEE. The CDR3 sequence is 14 residues long. The CDR3 protein is CASRRNRGYYEQYF. In nucleotides, the CDR3 is TGTGCCAGCAGGAGGAACAGGGGCTACTACGAGCAGTACTTC.

The chain's CDR3 is CASSQTGGGGATEAFF. CDR3 DNA: TGTGCCAGCAGCCAAACAGGGGGCGGAGGGGCCACTGAAGCTTTCTTT. The chain couples TRBV7-9 to TRBJ1-1, with 9 bases identical to TRBD1. Germline V CDR1 and CDR2: SEHNR, FQNEAQ (reference sequence). The CDR3 sequence is 16 residues long. V shed 5 bases and J 4 bases; nucleotides not matched to a gene: 11.

CDR3 DNA sequence: TGCGCCAGCAGCCAGGCGACAGGGTCCGGCTATGGCTACACCTTC. This codes for CASSQATGSGYGYTF. The chain joins TRBV4-3 to TRBJ1-2; 7 nucleotides line up with TRBD1. The V and J ends lost 3 bases and 4 bases, in that order; junction bases with no gene match: 8. The CDR3 runs 15 residues. Germline CDR1 is LGHNA and CDR2 is YSLEER.

The table lists this clone with a count of one. This chain joins TRBV27 and TRBJ1-1; 7 bases are a match to TRBD1. This CDR3 is 15 amino acids long. V gave up 1 base and J gave up 1 base; unmatched junction bases: 3. The germline gives CDR1 MNHEY, CDR2 SMNVEV (reference sequence). CDR3 in DNA: TGTGCCAGCAGTTTATTGAACAGGGGGAACACTGAAGCTTTCTTT. Its protein is CASSLLNRGNTEAFF.

This clone was seen only once. The genes are TRBV4-1 and TRBJ1-2; D remains ambiguous. Trimming removed 4 bases at V and 1 base at J, with 7 bases between. Per the germline V gene, CDR1 is MGHRA and CDR2 is YSYEKL. The CDR3 length is 13 residues. The DNA for the CDR3 is TGCGCCAGCAGCCTAGACCTTAACTATGGCTACACCTTC. Translating it yields CASSLDLNYGYTF.

The chain combines TRBV5-4 with TRBJ1-5, with TRBD1 matching over 7 bases. Germline CDR1 reads SGHNT; CDR2 reads YYREEE (reference sequence). The CDR3 sequence is 16 residues long. V lost 2 bases, J lost 5 bases, and 10 bases stayed unmatched. The CDR3 DNA sequence: TGTGCCAGCAGCTTTGGATCAGGGGGAGGTGATCAGCCCCAGCATTTT. Its translation is CASSFGSGGGDQPQHF.

J is TRBJ2-3 and V is TRBV3-1 (or the pseudogene TRBV3-2), with 7 bases lining up with TRBD1. The J segment lost 0 bases and the V segment lost 4 bases, leaving 7 bases of the junction unmatched. Germline CDR1 is LGHDT and CDR2 is YNNKEL (reference sequence). The CDR3 sequence is 16 residues long. The CDR3 nucleotides are TGTGCCAGCAGCCTGATTGACAGGGCTAGCACAGATACGCAGTATTTT. It is translated as CASSLIDRASTDTQYF.

DNA of the CDR3: TGTGCCAGCTCTTCAGGCCGAAACACCATATATTTT. This encodes CASSSGRNTIYF. V usage is TRBV2 and J usage is TRBJ1-3; D not certain. This CDR3 has 12 amino acids. The germline V gene encodes CDR1 SNHLY and CDR2 FYNNEI. The V and J ends lost 8 bases and 5 bases respectively, with 10 bases between them.

The chain uses TRBV28 and TRBJ2-7; 10 bases match TRBD1. J was trimmed by 4 bases and V by 2 bases; bases with no gene match: 2. CDR1 and CDR2 from the germline V gene are MDHEN and SYDVKM. The CDR3 has 14 amino acids. The CDR3 here is CASSLRDRGYEQYF. DNA of the CDR3: TGTGCCAGCAGTTTACGGGACAGGGGTTACGAGCAGTACTTC.

The CDR3 nucleotides read TGTGCCAGCAGTTACTCTTCGGGGGACCCCTACGAGCAGTACTTC. It specifies CASSYSSGDPYEQYF. The chain links TRBV6-5 to TRBJ2-7; weak D call: TRBD2 (6 bases). Germline V lookup: CDR1 MNHEY, CDR2 SVGAGI. CDR3 length equals 15 residues. The V gene lost 0 bases and the J gene lost 2 bases, with 11 bases spanning the gap.

The V and J genes are TRBV7-9 and TRBJ1-6, with 8 bases that match TRBD1. The V gene end was trimmed by 4 bases and the J gene end by 7 bases; junction bases not matched to a gene: 9. CDR1 SEHNR and CDR2 FQNEAQ come from the germline V gene (reference sequence). The CDR3 is 16 amino acids. CDR3 sequence (DNA): TGTGCCAGCAGCTATTCGCCGGGACAGGTGAATTCACCCCTCCACTTT. Protein sequence: CASSYSPGQVNSPLHF.

This chain joins TRBV18 and TRBJ2-5, with D maybe TRBD2 (5 bases). V was cut by 1 base and J by 5 bases, with 14 bases left in between. From germline, CDR1 is KGHSH and CDR2 LQKENI. This CDR3 is 15 amino acids long. The CDR3 bases are TGTGCCAGCTCACCACGCCCGGGGTCGAGGGAGACCCAGTACTTC. Translation gives CASSPRPGSRETQYF.

The gene calls are TRBV2 and TRBJ2-2, with 7 positions matching TRBD1. This CDR3 has 15 residues. Germline V gene lookup returns CDR1 SNHLY and CDR2 FYNNEI. Trimming took 7 bases from V and 3 from J; bases not matched to a gene: 8. CDR3 in amino acids: CASTDRARDTGELFF. CDR3 sequence (DNA): TGTGCCAGCACTGACAGGGCAAGGGACACCGGGGAGCTGTTTTTT.

The chain employs TRBV29-1 and TRBJ2-1; TRBD2 matches at 9 bases. Germline V gene sequence: CDR1 SQVTM, CDR2 ANQGSEA. V shed 0 bases, J shed 7 bases, and the junction held 10 bases outside the gene matches. The CDR3 has 16 amino acids. CDR3 in DNA: TGCAGCGTTGAAGAAATGGTGGGGACTAGCATAAATGAGCAGTTCTTC. This sequence encodes CSVEEMVGTSINEQFF.